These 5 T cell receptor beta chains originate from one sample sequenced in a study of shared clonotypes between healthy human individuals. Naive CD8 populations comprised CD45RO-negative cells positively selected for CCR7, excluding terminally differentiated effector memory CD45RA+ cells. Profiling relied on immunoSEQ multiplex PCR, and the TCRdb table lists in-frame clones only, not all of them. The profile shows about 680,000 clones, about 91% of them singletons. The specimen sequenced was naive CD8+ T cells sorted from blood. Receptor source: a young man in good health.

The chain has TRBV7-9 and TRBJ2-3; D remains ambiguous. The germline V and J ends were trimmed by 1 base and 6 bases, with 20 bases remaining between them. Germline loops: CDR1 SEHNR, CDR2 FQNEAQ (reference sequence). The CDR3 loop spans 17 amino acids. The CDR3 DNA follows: TGTGCCAGCAGCTTAGAAGGAACAGACCGTCGGGCTGATACGCAGTATTTT. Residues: CASSLEGTDRRADTQYF.

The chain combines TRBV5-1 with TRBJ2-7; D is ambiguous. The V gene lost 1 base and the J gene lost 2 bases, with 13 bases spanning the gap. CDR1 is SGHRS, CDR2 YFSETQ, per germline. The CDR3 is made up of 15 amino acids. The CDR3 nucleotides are TGCGCCAGCAGCTTGAGAACGGGCGAAACCTACGAGCAGTACTTC. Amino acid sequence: CASSLRTGETYEQYF.

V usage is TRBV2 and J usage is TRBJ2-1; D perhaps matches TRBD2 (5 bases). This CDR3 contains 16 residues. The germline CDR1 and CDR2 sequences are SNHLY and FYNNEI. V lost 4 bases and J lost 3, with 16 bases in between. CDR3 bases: TGTGCCAGCAGTGTTTCTAGAGGGCGCGGCTACAATGAGCAGTTCTTC. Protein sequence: CASSVSRGRGYNEQFF. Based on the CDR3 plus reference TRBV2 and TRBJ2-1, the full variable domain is EPEVTQTPSHQVTQMGQEVILRCVPISNHLYFYWYRQILGQKVEFLVSFYNNEISEKSEIFDDQFSVERPDGSNFTLKIRSTKLEDSAMYFCASSVSRGRGYNEQFFGPGTRLTVL.

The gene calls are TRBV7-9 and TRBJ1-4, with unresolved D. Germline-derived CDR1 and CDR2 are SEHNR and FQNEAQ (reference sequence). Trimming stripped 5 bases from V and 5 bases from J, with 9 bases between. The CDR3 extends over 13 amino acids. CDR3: CASSDVRNEKLFF. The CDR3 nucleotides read TGTGCCAGCAGCGACGTAAGGAATGAAAAACTGTTTTTT.

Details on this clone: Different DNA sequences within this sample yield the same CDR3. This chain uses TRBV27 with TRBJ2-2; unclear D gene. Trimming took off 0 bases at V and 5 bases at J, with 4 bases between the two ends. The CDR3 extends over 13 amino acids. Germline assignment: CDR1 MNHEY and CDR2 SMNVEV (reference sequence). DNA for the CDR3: TGTGCCAGCAGTTTATCAACAACCGGGGAGCTGTTTTTT. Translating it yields CASSLSTTGELFF.